This paragraph reports one T cell receptor beta chain. What it binds is not known. A universal primer site was created by template switching, with the cDNA bearing unique molecular identifiers. TCRdb used MiXCR to reprocess the 5' RACE reads, holding one entry per CDR3 protein. The sample gives about 160,000 distinct CDR3 sequences, roughly 3.5% of which show up once; more than 7% is in the top ten. The data were taken from a study of identical twins. The CDR3 spans 13 residues. Trimming removed 0 bases at V and 6 bases at J, with 12 bases between. Germline-derived CDR1 and CDR2 are GTSNPN and SVGIG (reference sequence). Study-level findings and limits: Possibly, invariant MAIT and iNKT cells partly confounded zero-insertion analyses. Low generation-probability sequences were in excess among twin-shared out-of-frame alpha sequences.

The chain recombines TRBV30 with TRBJ2-7; D could derive from TRBD1 or TRBD2 (6 bases each). The receptor was derived from a man aged 18-30 years in good health. The specimen sequenced was memory T cells sorted from blood. The CDR3 is CAWSVGGLVEQYF. The CDR3 DNA is TGTGCCTGGAGTGTGGGGGGCCTAGTCGAGCAGTACTTC.